The 24 T cell receptor beta chains in this list originate from one sample, sequenced in a study of cytomegalovirus exposure and HLA in healthy donors. PCR involved 60 Vbeta and 13 Jbeta primers. Method: immunoSEQ multiplex PCR; TCRdb's copy keeps in-frame clones and lacks some. This sample has some 130,000 clones; over 60% occur once, and the top ten carry about 3.1%. The sequenced sample consisted of PBMCs. These receptors all stem from a man aged 40-49 years in good health and CMV-seronegative.

This clone was counted once. This rearrangement joins TRBV19 to TRBJ2-5; TRBD1 matches 12 bases. CDR3 length: 15 amino acids. J lost 5 bases, V lost 9 bases, and 10 bases had no gene match. Germline lookup yields CDR1 LNHDA and CDR2 SQIVND (reference sequence). CDR3 DNA sequence: TGTGCCAGCAAGAGCGGGACAGGGGGCTGGGAGACCCAGTACTTC. It is translated as CASKSGTGGWETQYF.

This chain connects TRBV5-6 to TRBJ2-3; D may be TRBD2 (6 bases). The CDR3 extends over 16 amino acids. Germline values: CDR1 SGHDT, CDR2 YYEEEE. V lost 4 bases, J lost 1 base, and 16 bases lay in between. CDR3 residues: CASSRRGGGGTDTQYF. The CDR3 nucleotides are TGTGCCAGCAGCCGGCGGGGTGGGGGAGGCACAGATACGCAGTATTTT.

The chain has TRBV14 and TRBJ2-3; 13 bases map to TRBD2. The CDR3 contains 16 residues. The ends lost 6 bases at V and 5 bases at J; junction bases unmatched: 8. The V gene's germline CDR1 is SGHDN and CDR2 FVKESK. The chain's CDR3 is CASSGLAGVYGDTQYF. The CDR3 DNA follows: TGTGCCAGCAGTGGACTAGCGGGAGTTTATGGAGATACGCAGTATTTT.

In DNA, the CDR3 is TGTGCCAGCACCTCCAGGTGGGCGAACACTGAAGCTTTCTTT. This sequence encodes CASTSRWANTEAFF. V usage is TRBV27 and J usage is TRBJ1-1, with D unresolved. The CDR3 sequence is 14 residues long. Germline CDR1 and CDR2: MNHEY and SMNVEV (reference sequence). Trimming stripped 7 bases from V and 1 base from J, with 13 bases between.

This clone showed up just once. The rearrangement uses TRBV4-1 and TRBJ2-7; 8 nucleotides align to TRBD2. The CDR3 is 14 amino acids. Germline lookup yields CDR1 MGHRA and CDR2 YSYEKL. The V gene end was trimmed by 4 bases and the J gene end by 3 bases; junction bases not matched to a gene: 5. The CDR3 spells CASSLSGGIYEQYF. CDR3 coding DNA: TGCGCCAGCAGCCTAAGCGGGGGTATCTACGAGCAGTACTTC.

The chain carries TRBV19 and TRBJ2-1; TRBD1 is a possible D gene (6 bases). V was clipped by 6 bases and J by 4 bases, with 28 bases between them. This CDR3 is 19 amino acids long. Per germline, CDR1 LNHDA and CDR2 SQIVND (reference sequence). CDR3 sequence reads: CASSPPTTGLKGLYNEQFF. For the CDR3, the DNA is TGTGCCAGTAGCCCTCCCACCACAGGGTTAAAAGGTTTGTACAATGAGCAGTTCTTC.

CDR3 amino acids: CASSPVGGRGEQYF. As DNA, the CDR3 is TGTGCCAGCAGCCCCGTAGGCGGGAGAGGGGAGCAGTACTTC. The genes are TRBV6-5 and TRBJ2-7, with 7 bases lining up with TRBD2. Germline V gene lookup returns CDR1 MNHEY and CDR2 SVGAGI. V was pared by 6 bases and J by 7 bases, with 12 bases of the junction left unmatched. CDR3 length equals 14 residues.

The V gene is TRBV7-3, the J gene TRBJ2-3; 8 bases are shared with TRBD2. Germline V gene lookup returns CDR1 SGHTA and CDR2 FQGTGA. Germline trimming cut 4 bases from V and 3 bases from J; bases unmatched to any gene: 3. This CDR3 is 14 amino acids long. The DNA for the CDR3 is TGTGCCAGCAGCTCGGGACTAGGAACAGATACGCAGTATTTT. It is translated as CASSSGLGTDTQYF. Combining the CDR3 with reference TRBV7-3 and TRBJ2-3 gives the whole variable domain GAGVSQTPSNKVTEKGKYVELRCDPISGHTALYWYRQSLGQGPEFLIYFQGTGAADDSGLPNDRFFAVRPEGSVSTLKIQRTERGDSAVYLCASSSGLGTDTQYFGPGTRLTVL.

The chain uses TRBV7-2 and TRBJ2-5, with 7 bases lining up with TRBD1. V was pared by 6 bases and J by 7 bases, with 11 bases of the junction left unmatched. From germline, CDR1 is SGHTA and CDR2 FQGNSA. The CDR3 consists of 14 residues. The CDR3 DNA is TGTGCCAGCAGTAAAACCGGACAGGCCGCGACCCAGTACTTC. This gives the protein CASSKTGQAATQYF.

The chain uses TRBV30 and TRBJ1-1; D uncertain. CDR1 GTSNPN and CDR2 SVGIG come from the germline V gene (reference sequence). Trimming pared 2 bases from V and 5 bases from J, leaving 6 bases between. The length of the CDR3 is 11 residues. The CDR3 coding sequence is TGTGCCTGGAGTATAGAAACTGAAGCTTTCTTT. Its protein product is CAWSIETEAFF.

This clone was found a few times. V is TRBV10-3 and J is TRBJ2-1; tentative D call: TRBD1 (6 bases). CDR3 size: 13 residues. CDR1 is ENHRY and CDR2 is SYGVKD in the germline V gene. V was trimmed by 4 bases and J by 5 bases, leaving 9 bases between them. CDR3 loop: CAISGQGNNEQFF. The CDR3 nucleotides are TGTGCCATCAGTGGTCAGGGGAACAATGAGCAGTTCTTC.

The chain recombines TRBV4-3 with TRBJ2-3, with 12 bases identical to TRBD1. From germline, CDR1 is LGHNA and CDR2 YSLEER. Trimming at V came to 1 base and at J to 5 bases, leaving 4 bases not matched to a gene. The CDR3 is 16 residues long. The chain's CDR3 is CASSQGGTGGRDTQYF. CDR3 nucleotides: TGCGCCAGCAGCCAAGGGGGGACAGGGGGCAGAGATACGCAGTATTTT.

The V call is TRBV2, the J call TRBJ2-6; a weak D match, TRBD1 (6 bases). V was cut by 6 bases and J by 0 bases, with 12 bases left in between. The germline V gene has CDR1 SNHLY and CDR2 FYNNEI. The CDR3 runs to 16 residues. The CDR3 spells CASSLTGVSGANVLTF. The CDR3 DNA reads TGTGCCAGCAGCCTGACAGGCGTCTCTGGGGCCAACGTCCTGACTTTC.

The chain has TRBV27 and TRBJ2-3, with D tentatively TRBD1 (6 bases). CDR3 size: 15 residues. V lost 6 bases, J lost 2 bases, and 15 bases lay in between. CDR1 and CDR2 from the germline V gene are MNHEY and SMNVEV (reference sequence). CDR3 nucleotides: TGTGCCAGCAGGTCCCTACTGGGACACACAGATACGCAGTATTTT. This encodes CASRSLLGHTDTQYF.

V is TRBV7-2 and J is TRBJ1-5; 7 bases map to TRBD1. Germline loops: CDR1 SGHTA, CDR2 FQGNSA. This CDR3 spans 14 amino acids. The junction had 8 bases not matched to a gene; V was cut back by 5 bases and J by 7 bases. CDR3 nucleotide sequence: TGTGCCAGCAGCCCGGGGACAGTGGGCCAGCCCCAGCATTTT. It specifies CASSPGTVGQPQHF.

In this sample, this clone turned up once. V gene TRBV4-1 combines with J gene TRBJ2-7; D might be TRBD1 (6 bases). Germline loops: CDR1 MGHRA, CDR2 YSYEKL. The CDR3 runs 14 residues. Trimming cost V 0 bases and J 4 bases, with 10 bases left between them. CDR3 sequence reads: CASSQEVQGYEQYF. The CDR3 nucleotides are TGCGCCAGCAGCCAAGAGGTACAGGGATACGAGCAGTACTTC.

The rearrangement links TRBV27 to TRBJ2-2; 8 bases line up with TRBD1. The CDR3 contains 15 residues. V was clipped by 6 bases and J by 2 bases; unmatched bases: 5. Germline loops: CDR1 MNHEY, CDR2 SMNVEV (reference sequence). The CDR3 DNA sequence: TGTGCCAGCAGCTCGGGACAGGATAACACCGGGGAGCTGTTTTTT. The encoded protein is CASSSGQDNTGELFF.

The V call is TRBV12-5, the J call TRBJ1-4, with 9 bases matching TRBD1. CDR1 LGHNT and CDR2 FRNRAP come from the germline V gene. The CDR3 runs to 14 residues. Germline trimming cut 6 bases from V and 7 bases from J; bases unmatched to any gene: 6. For the CDR3, the DNA is TGTGCTAGTGGGCCGGGACAGGGTAGTGAAAAACTGTTTTTT. Residues: CASGPGQGSEKLFF.

The chain carries TRBV7-6 and TRBJ2-7, with TRBD1 matching 8 bases. With V trimmed by 1 base and J by 1 base, 3 bases remained unmatched. The CDR3 has 15 amino acids. Per the germline V gene, CDR1 is SGHVS and CDR2 is FNYEAQ. DNA for the CDR3: TGTGCCAGCAGCTTAGTGGGACAGGATTCCTACGAGCAGTACTTC. Translating gives CASSLVGQDSYEQYF. The full variable domain, completed using reference TRBV7-6 and TRBJ2-7, is GAGVSQSPRYKVTKRGQDVALRCDPISGHVSLYWYRQALGQGPEFLTYFNYEAQQDKSGLPNDRFSAERPEGSISTLTIQRTEQRDSAMYRCASSLVGQDSYEQYFGPGTRLTVT.

This clone was found a few times. The J gene is TRBJ2-1, the V gene TRBV25-1; weak D call: TRBD2 (5 bases). With 1 base removed from V and 0 bases from J, the gap between germline ends came to 10 bases. CDR1 MGHDK and CDR2 SYGVNS come from the germline V gene. CDR3 size: 16 residues. This chain's CDR3 is CASSELTKSSYNEQFF. CDR3 nucleotide sequence: TGTGCCAGCAGTGAATTGACTAAGAGCTCCTACAATGAGCAGTTCTTC. The full variable domain, its missing parts supplied by reference TRBV25-1 and TRBJ2-1, is EADIYQTPRYLVIGTGKKITLECSQTMGHDKMYWYQQDPGMELHLIHYSYGVNSTEKGDLSSESTVSRIRTEHFPLTLESARPSHTSQYLCASSELTKSSYNEQFFGPGTRLTVL.

This clone was detected only once. The rearrangement joins TRBV27 to TRBJ2-7; D might be TRBD1 (6 bases). The CDR3 runs 15 residues. Germline loops: CDR1 MNHEY, CDR2 SMNVEV (reference sequence). Trimming stripped 3 bases from V and 3 bases from J, with 15 bases between. CDR3 nucleotide sequence: TGTGCCAGCAGTTTGAGTTCCCCGGACAGCTACGAGCAGTACTTC. Translating it yields CASSLSSPDSYEQYF.

The chain combines TRBV5-1 with TRBJ2-7; 10 positions match TRBD2. Germline CDR1 and CDR2: SGHRS and YFSETQ. Unmatched junction bases numbered 2, after V lost 0 bases and J lost 2 bases. This CDR3 has 15 amino acids. The CDR3: CASSLATSGTYEQYF. In DNA form, the CDR3 reads TGCGCCAGCAGCTTGGCCACTAGCGGGACCTACGAGCAGTACTTC.

J is TRBJ2-7 and V is TRBV27; 9 bases match TRBD1. The CDR3 extends over 14 amino acids. CDR1 is MNHEY and CDR2 is SMNVEV in the germline V gene (reference sequence). Trimming took 6 bases from V and 0 from J; bases not matched to a gene: 3. The CDR3 bases are TGTGCCAGCAGACCGGACAGGGGCTCCTACGAGCAGTACTTC. This encodes CASRPDRGSYEQYF.

The chain combines TRBV29-1 with TRBJ1-1; D remains ambiguous. Per germline, CDR1 SQVTM and CDR2 ANQGSEA. The CDR3 sequence is 11 residues long. V was clipped by 0 bases and J by 6 bases, with 5 bases between them. The CDR3 nucleotides are TGCAGCGTTGAAGACCCCTCTGAAGCTTTCTTT. Its translation is CSVEDPSEAFF.